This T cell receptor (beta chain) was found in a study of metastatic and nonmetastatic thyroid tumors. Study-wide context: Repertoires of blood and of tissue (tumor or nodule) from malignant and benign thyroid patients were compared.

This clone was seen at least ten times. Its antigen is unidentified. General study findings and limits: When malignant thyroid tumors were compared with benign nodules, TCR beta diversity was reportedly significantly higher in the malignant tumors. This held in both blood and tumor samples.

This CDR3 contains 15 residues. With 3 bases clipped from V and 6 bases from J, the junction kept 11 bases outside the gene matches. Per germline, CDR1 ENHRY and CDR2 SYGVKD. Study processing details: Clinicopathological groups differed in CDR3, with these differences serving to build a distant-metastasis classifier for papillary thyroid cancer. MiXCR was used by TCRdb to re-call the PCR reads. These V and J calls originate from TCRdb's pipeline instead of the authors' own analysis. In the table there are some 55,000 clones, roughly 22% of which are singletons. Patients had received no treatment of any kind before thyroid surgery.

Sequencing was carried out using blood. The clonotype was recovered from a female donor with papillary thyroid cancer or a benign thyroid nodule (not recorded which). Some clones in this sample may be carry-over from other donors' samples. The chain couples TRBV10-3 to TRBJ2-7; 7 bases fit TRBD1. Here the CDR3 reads CAISEPRQGLGEQYF. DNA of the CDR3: TGTGCCATCAGTGAACCCCGACAGGGCCTAGGCGAGCAGTACTTC.